The 4 T cell receptor beta chains in this list originate from one sample, sequenced in a study of spatial heterogeneity in lung cancer. Study-wide results and limits: Tumors with more nonsynonymous mutations had more expanded intratumoral alpha and beta TCRs.

These receptors' targets are unknown. This sample's time point: sample taken at primary tumor resection. TCRdb called the 5' RACE reads again in MiXCR, with one record for every CDR3 protein. Here the sample spans about 14,000 distinct CDR3 sequences, around 5.6% being singletons. The sequencing used lung tumor tissue, collected at surgery. The receptors shown here come from a female donor with early-stage non-small cell lung cancer.

This clonotype was seen repeatedly, ten times or more. The CDR3 bases are TGCAGCGTGGGGGGGGGAATTTCACCCCTCCACTTT. It is translated as CSVGGGISPLHF. The chain combines TRBV29-1 with TRBJ1-6; D perhaps matches TRBD1 (5 bases). V shed 6 bases and J shed 9 bases, with 12 bases lying between them. Germline loops: CDR1 SQVTM, CDR2 ANQGSEA. The CDR3 loop spans 12 amino acids.

This clonotype has at least ten counts. This sequence joins TRBV3-1 and TRBJ2-2; the D gene is possibly TRBD1 (6 bases). V shed 1 base and J shed 4 bases, with 16 bases lying between them. The CDR3 loop spans 17 amino acids. In germline, CDR1 is LGHDT, CDR2 YNNKEL (reference sequence). The CDR3 nucleotides read TGTGCCAGCAGCCAAGTAGGCAGGGGACGGGGCACCGGGGAGCTGTTTTTT. This encodes CASSQVGRGRGTGELFF.

This clonotype was counted many times. V gene TRBV20-1 combines with J gene TRBJ2-1; D not certain. The CDR3 extends over 11 amino acids. Germline lookup yields CDR1 DFQATT and CDR2 SNEGSKA (reference sequence). The germline V and J ends were trimmed by 6 bases and 7 bases, with 10 bases remaining between them. The CDR3 DNA sequence: TGCAGTGCCCCATCGAGGAATGAGCAGTTCTTC. This sequence encodes CSAPSRNEQFF.

This clonotype was counted at least ten times. The chain carries TRBV20-1 and TRBJ1-1; D gene unclear. The CDR3 has 10 amino acids. The germline V gene encodes CDR1 DFQATT and CDR2 SNEGSKA (reference sequence). Trimming took 6 bases from V and 4 from J, leaving 6 bases between them. The CDR3 loop is CSARGTEAFF. The CDR3 region has the DNA TGCAGTGCCCGGGGCACTGAAGCTTTCTTT.